This TCR beta chain derives from a study of T cell repertoires in cytomegalovirus infection. On the study more broadly: From public TCR beta signatures came an indication of both CMV infection and matching HLA type.

TCRdb passed the reads through MiXCR, listing each CDR3 protein once. The profile shows 150,000 to 200,000 distinct CDR3 sequences, approximately 28% of them singletons. Whole-study findings and limits: The cumulative frequency of public TCR beta families identified carriers of CMV plus the relevant HLA. CMV-specific HLA-C-restricted TCR beta clonotypes dominated the ex vivo response.

This CDR3 has 15 amino acids. V was pared by 4 bases and J by 6 bases, with 16 bases between. CDR1 and CDR2 from the germline V gene are SGHAT and FQNNGV. This clonotype appeared many times. What it recognizes is unknown. The chain is built from TRBV11-2 and TRBJ2-1; TRBD1 or TRBD2 may be the D gene (5 bases each). The TCR was taken from a human donor in good health (CMV status not recorded). Some clones in this sample may be carry-over from other donors' samples. Sequenced material: PBMCs. The CDR3: CASSSLRDGANEQFF. The CDR3 coding sequence is TGTGCCAGCAGCTCTCTCCGGGACGGCGCCAATGAGCAGTTCTTC.